This passage covers 12 T cell receptor beta chains from one sample sequenced in a study of T cells expressing NK-cell markers (dated by TCRdb to the early 2020s). Preparation of the library involved 5' RACE. Sequenced using an Illumina HiSeq 2000. Based on TCRdb reprocessing of the reads, there is one entry per CDR3 protein sequence, and DNA is missing. The sample's table lists a count of about 160,000 distinct CDR3 sequences. The ten largest clonotypes hold 20% to 25% of the sample. The sequencing sample was made of blood T cells: a sorted CD56 or NKG2C T cell subset, CD4+ or CD8+ T cells, or bulk PBMC T cells (not recorded which). The receptor source for this set is a man aged 18 to 69 in good health.

This rearrangement joins TRBV9 to TRBJ1-5. In germline, CDR1 is SGDLS, CDR2 YYNGEE. The CDR3 runs 13 residues. CDR3: CASSVNSNQPQHF.

V gene TRBV7-9 combines with J gene TRBJ2-1; TCRdb selects TRBD2, and the lack of DNA leaves this call unchecked. The length of the CDR3 is 17 residues. Germline-derived CDR1 and CDR2 are SEHNR and FQNEAQ (reference sequence). The CDR3 here is CASSSEEAAGGPYEQFF.

The chain is built from TRBV15 and TRBJ2-1. The CDR3 covers 15 residues. Germline-derived CDR1 and CDR2 are LNHNV and YYDKDF (reference sequence). CDR3 amino acids: CATSRDSVGAGEQFF.

The chain has TRBV6-1 and TRBJ2-5; TCRdb returns TRBD1, unconfirmable since there is no DNA. The CDR3 runs 14 residues. CDR1 and CDR2 (germline): MNHNS, SASEGT. CDR3 sequence: CASMSGGAWETQYF.

CDR3 residues: CASSLWVRDATNEKLFF. V is TRBV12-3 or TRBV12-4 and J is TRBJ1-4. The CDR3 loop spans 17 amino acids.

This rearrangement joins TRBV1 to TRBJ2-7; TCRdb outputs TRBD1, but without DNA this stays unchecked. TRBV1 is marked as a pseudogene. The length of the CDR3 is 15 residues. The CDR3 spells CTSSQKFRDEYEQYF.

The rearrangement uses TRBV13 and TRBJ2-7; TCRdb calls TRBD1, which cannot be checked without DNA. Germline CDR1 and CDR2: PRHDT and FYEKMQ (reference sequence). The CDR3 has 14 amino acids. Here the CDR3 reads CASTSGTGVDEQYF.

The chain joins TRBV6-1 to TRBJ1-1; TCRdb lists TRBD1, though no DNA is available to test this call. CDR1 MNHNS and CDR2 SASEGT come from the germline V gene. This CDR3 region has 14 residues. This CDR3 reads CASSRDTYFDAAFF.

This chain connects TRBV29-1 to TRBJ1-4. CDR3 length: 11 residues. The germline V gene encodes CDR1 SQVTM and CDR2 ANQGSEA. The CDR3 is CSVQDNEKLFF.

The CDR3: CSVVPQGSYGYTF. The chain carries TRBV29-1 and TRBJ1-2; TCRdb's D gene call, TRBD1, goes unchecked for lack of DNA. The CDR3 is 13 amino acids. Germline V gene data show CDR1 as SQVTM and CDR2 as ANQGSEA. Drawing the rest from reference TRBV29-1 and TRBJ1-2, the complete variable domain is SAVISQKPSRDICQRGTSLTIQCQVDSQVTMMFWYRQQPGQSLTLIATANQGSEATYESGFVIDKFPISRPNLTFSTLTVSNMSPEDSSIYLCSVVPQGSYGYTFGSGTRLTVV.

The rearrangement uses TRBV7-2 and TRBJ2-3; TCRdb designates TRBD2, a call that cannot be tested without DNA. The germline V gene has CDR1 SGHTA and CDR2 FQGNSA. This CDR3 region has 17 residues. The CDR3 loop reads CASSLVGGLVGTDTQYF.

CDR3 loop: CASSLEAGPTYEQYF. The genes are TRBV5-1 and TRBJ2-7. The CDR3 sequence is 15 residues long. CDR1 and CDR2 from the germline V gene are SGHRS and YFSETQ.